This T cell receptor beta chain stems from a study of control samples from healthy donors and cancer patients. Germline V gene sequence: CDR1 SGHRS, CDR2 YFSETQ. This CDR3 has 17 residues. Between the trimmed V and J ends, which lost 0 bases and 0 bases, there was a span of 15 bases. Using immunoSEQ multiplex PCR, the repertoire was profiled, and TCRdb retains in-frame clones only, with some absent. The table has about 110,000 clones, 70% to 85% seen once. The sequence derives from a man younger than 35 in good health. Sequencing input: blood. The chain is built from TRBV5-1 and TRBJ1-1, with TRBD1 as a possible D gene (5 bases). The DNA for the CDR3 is TGCGCCAGCAGCTTGGGCTGGAACAACAGGATGAACACTGAAGCTTTCTTT. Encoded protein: CASSLGWNNRMNTEAFF.